This T cell receptor beta chain is drawn from a study of response to subunit inactivated influenza vaccine. This clonotype was seen many times. This CDR3 contains 16 residues. V was cut by 1 base and J by 3 bases, with 14 bases left in between. Germline loops: CDR1 SGHRS, CDR2 YFSETQ. In TCRdb, the RT-PCR reads were re-called with MiXCR into one record per CDR3 protein. This table holds around 580,000 distinct CDR3 sequences, around 15% found once. This chain joins TRBV5-1 and TRBJ2-1, with D perhaps matching TRBD2 (7 bases). The specimen was PBMCs from blood, collected roughly 12 days after vaccination. This sequence originates from a man over 45 who received an inactivated influenza vaccine. The CDR3 reads CASSLTGRGRYNEQFF. The DNA for the CDR3 is TGCGCCAGCAGCTTGACGGGGCGGGGGCGCTACAATGAGCAGTTCTTC.